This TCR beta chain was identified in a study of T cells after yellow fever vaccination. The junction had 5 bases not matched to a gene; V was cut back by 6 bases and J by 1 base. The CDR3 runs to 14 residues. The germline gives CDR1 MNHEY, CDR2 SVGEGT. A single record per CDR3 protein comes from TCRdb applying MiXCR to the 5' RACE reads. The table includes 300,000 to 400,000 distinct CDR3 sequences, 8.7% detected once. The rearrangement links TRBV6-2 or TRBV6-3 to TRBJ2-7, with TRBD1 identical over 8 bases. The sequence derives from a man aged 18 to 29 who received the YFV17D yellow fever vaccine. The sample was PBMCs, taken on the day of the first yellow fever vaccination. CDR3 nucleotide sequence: TGTGCCAGCAGCCGATGGGACAGGTCCTACGAGCAGTACTTC. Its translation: CASSRWDRSYEQYF.